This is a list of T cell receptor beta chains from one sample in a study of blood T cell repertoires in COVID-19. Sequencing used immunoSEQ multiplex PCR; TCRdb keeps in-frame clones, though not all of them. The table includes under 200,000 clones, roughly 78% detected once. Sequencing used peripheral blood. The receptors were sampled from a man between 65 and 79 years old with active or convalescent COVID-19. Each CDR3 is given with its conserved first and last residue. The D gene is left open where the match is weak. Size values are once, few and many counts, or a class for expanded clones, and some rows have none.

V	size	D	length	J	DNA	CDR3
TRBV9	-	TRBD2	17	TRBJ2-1	TGTGCCAGCAGCCCTCTAAGCGGGGGGGCCTCTTACAATGAGCAGTTCTTC	CASSPLSGGASYNEQFF
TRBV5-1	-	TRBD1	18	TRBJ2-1	TGCGCCAGCAGCTTGAGAGGGCAGGGGGCCACCATAAACAATGAGCAGTTCTTC	CASSLRGQGATINNEQFF
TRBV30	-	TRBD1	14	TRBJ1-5	TGTGCCTGGAGTGGACAGGGGAGCAATCAGCCCCAGCATTTT	CAWSGQGSNQPQHF
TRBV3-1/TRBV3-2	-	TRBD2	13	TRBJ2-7	TGTGCCAGCGGGAGGGCCGATTACTACGAGCAGTACTTC	CASGRADYYEQYF
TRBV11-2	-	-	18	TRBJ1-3	TGTGCCAGCAGCCCAACAGGGCCCTCGAGACTCTCTGGAAACACCATATATTTT	CASSPTGPSRLSGNTIYF
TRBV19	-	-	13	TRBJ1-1	TGTGCCAGTAGTACCGGAGTTAGCACTGAAGCTTTCTTT	CASSTGVSTEAFF
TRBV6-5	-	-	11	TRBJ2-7	TGTGCCAGCGGGGGGACCTACGAGCAGTACTTC	CASGGTYEQYF
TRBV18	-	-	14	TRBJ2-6	TGTGCCAGCTCACCCAGGGCTGGGGCCAACGTCCTGACTTTC	CASSPRAGANVLTF
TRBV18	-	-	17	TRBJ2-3	TGTGCCAGCTCACCTCCGGCAGGGGGGATTCGCCCAGATACGCAGTATTTT	CASSPPAGGIRPDTQYF
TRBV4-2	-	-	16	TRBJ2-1	TGTGCCAGCACCAAAAGAGGGGCGGGGGCGGACAATGAGCAGTTCTTC	CASTKRGAGADNEQFF
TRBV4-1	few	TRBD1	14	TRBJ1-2	TGCGCCAGCAGCCAGCCAACAGGGGACTATGGCTACACCTTC	CASSQPTGDYGYTF
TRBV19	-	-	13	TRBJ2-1	TGTGCCAGTAACCCGCGGGTAGGAGGGGAGCAGTTCTTC	CASNPRVGGEQFF
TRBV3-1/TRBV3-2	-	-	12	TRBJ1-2	TGTGCCAGCAGTTATACAACCTATGGCTACACCTTC	CASSYTTYGYTF
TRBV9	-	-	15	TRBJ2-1	TGTGCCAGCAGCGTAGCTGGGGGCCGATACAATGAGCAGTTCTTC	CASSVAGGRYNEQFF
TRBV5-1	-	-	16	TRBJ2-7	TGCGCCAGCAGCTTGGAGACACCGTCCATGGCCTACGAGCAGTACTTC	CASSLETPSMAYEQYF
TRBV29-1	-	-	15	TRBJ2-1	TGCAGCGTTGGGGTACAGGGCAGGGGTATAGGTGAGCAGTTCTTC	CSVGVQGRGIGEQFF
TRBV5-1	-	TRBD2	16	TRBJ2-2	TGCGCCAGCAGCGAGGGACTAGCGGTAAACACCGGGGAGCTGTTTTTT	CASSEGLAVNTGELFF
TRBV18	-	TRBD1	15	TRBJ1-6	TGTGCCAGCTCATATACAGGGGGATATAATTCACCCCTCCACTTT	CASSYTGGYNSPLHF
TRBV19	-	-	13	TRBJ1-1	TGTGCCAGTAGTATAACTTTGGTCTCTGAAGCTTTCTTT	CASSITLVSEAFF
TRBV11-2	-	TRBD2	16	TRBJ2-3	TGTGCCAGCAGCTGGGCCGGGACTAGTTACGCAGATACGCAGTATTTT	CASSWAGTSYADTQYF
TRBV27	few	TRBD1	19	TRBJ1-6	TGTGCCAGCAGTCACCTCCGGGACAGGGGGCTGGATATGAATTCACCCCTCCACTTT	CASSHLRDRGLDMNSPLHF
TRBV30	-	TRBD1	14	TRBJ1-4	TGTGCCTGGAGTGATGACAGGGTGGAAGGAAAACTGTTTTTT	CAWSDDRVEGKLFF
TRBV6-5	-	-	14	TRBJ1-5	TGTGCCAGCAGACCTCAGGGGAGCAATCAGCCCCAGCATTTT	CASRPQGSNQPQHF
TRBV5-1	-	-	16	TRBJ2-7	TGCGCCAGCAGCTTGCTACAGGCACGCCTTTCCTACGAGCAGTACTTC	CASSLLQARLSYEQYF
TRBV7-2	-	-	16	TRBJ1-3	TGTGCCAGCAGCTTAGGAACAGGAGCCCCTGGAAACACCATATATTTT	CASSLGTGAPGNTIYF
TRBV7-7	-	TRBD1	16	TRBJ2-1	TGTGCCAGCAGCCCCCGGACAGGGAGCTCCTACAATGAGCAGTTCTTC	CASSPRTGSSYNEQFF
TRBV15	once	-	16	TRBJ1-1	TGTGCCACCAGCAGAGATAGGGGGTCGTCGAACGATGAAGCTTTCTTT	CATSRDRGSSNDEAFF
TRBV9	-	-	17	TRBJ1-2	TGTGCCAGCAGCGTAGAGGGCAGGGGTACGACTAACTATGGCTACACCTTC	CASSVEGRGTTNYGYTF
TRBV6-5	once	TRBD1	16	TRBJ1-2	TGTGCCAGCAGTTCCCCATTCGACAGGGTTAACTATGGCTACACCTTC	CASSSPFDRVNYGYTF
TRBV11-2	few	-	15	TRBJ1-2	TGTGCCAGCAGCCAGACACAGACAGGAGGACATGGCTACACCTTC	CASSQTQTGGHGYTF
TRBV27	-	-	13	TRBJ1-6	TGTGCCAGCATGGGGGGAAATAATTCACCCCTCCACTTT	CASMGGNNSPLHF
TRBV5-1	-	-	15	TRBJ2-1	TGCGCCAGTCGTTTGGGGGGTCTCTCCTACAATGAGCAGTTCTTC	CASRLGGLSYNEQFF
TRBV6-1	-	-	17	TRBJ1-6	TGTGCCAGCAGTGCTTCCAGGGGAAGCTCCTATAATTCACCCCTCCACTTT	CASSASRGSSYNSPLHF
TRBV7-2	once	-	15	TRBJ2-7	TGTGCCAGCAGCTTAGTGTGGACAGCCGACTACGAGCAGTACTTC	CASSLVWTADYEQYF
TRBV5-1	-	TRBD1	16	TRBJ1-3	TGCGCCAGCAGCGGCACCGGGACAGGGGCTGGAAACACCATATATTTT	CASSGTGTGAGNTIYF
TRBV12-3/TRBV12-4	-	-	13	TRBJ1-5	TGTGCCAGCAGTTCCGCCGGGGATCAGCCCCAGCATTTT	CASSSAGDQPQHF
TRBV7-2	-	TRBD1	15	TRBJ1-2	TGTGCCAGCAGCTTAGAAGGGGACAGCTCATATGGCTACACCTTC	CASSLEGDSSYGYTF